The 21 T cell receptor beta chains below were found in one sample sequenced in a study of blood T cell repertoires in COVID-19. Clones were sequenced by immunoSEQ multiplex PCR, and TCRdb holds only the in-frame ones, with some missing. The table lists fewer than 50,000 clones, around 90% of them singletons, with 0.37% in the top ten. The sample taken for sequencing was peripheral blood. These TCRs come from a man in his fifties or sixties with COVID-19, enrolled during active disease.

V gene TRBV12-3 or TRBV12-4 combines with J gene TRBJ1-2; D is possibly TRBD1 (6 bases). This CDR3 is built from 13 residues. V gave up 3 bases and J gave up 7 bases, with 12 bases separating them. CDR3 protein: CASSLVGQSGYTF. The CDR3 nucleotides read TGTGCCAGCAGTTTGGTAGGACAGTCTGGCTACACCTTC.

The chain couples TRBV10-1 to TRBJ2-1; 9 bases line up with TRBD2. With 4 bases clipped from V and 9 bases from J, the junction kept 10 bases outside the gene matches. The germline V gene encodes CDR1 WNHNN and CDR2 SYGVQD (reference sequence). This CDR3 is 15 amino acids long. The CDR3 DNA is TGCGCCAGCAGTGCTAAGGGACTAGCAATTGCTGAGCAGTTCTTC. Encoded protein: CASSAKGLAIAEQFF.

The chain recombines TRBV29-1 with TRBJ2-3, with D uncertain. The CDR3 runs to 14 residues. The V gene's germline CDR1 is SQVTM and CDR2 ANQGSEA. V lost 5 bases, J lost 1 base, and 13 bases lay in between. The CDR3 DNA is TGCAGCGTTTGTAGTGACTGTCGCACAGATACGCAGTATTTT. It translates to CSVCSDCRTDTQYF.

This rearrangement joins TRBV6-5 to TRBJ1-3; D call uncertain. Germline V gene lookup returns CDR1 MNHEY and CDR2 SVGAGI. The germline V and J ends were trimmed by 10 bases and 3 bases, with 19 bases remaining between them. The CDR3 is made up of 15 amino acids. The CDR3 DNA follows: TGTGCCACCTCACGGGCCGGGGTCCTTGGAAACACCATATATTTT. Its protein is CATSRAGVLGNTIYF.

Only a few counts were recorded for this clone. The J gene is TRBJ1-2, the V gene TRBV14; possibly TRBD1 for D (5 bases). The CDR3 is made up of 15 amino acids. The V end lost 2 bases, the J end lost 4 bases, and 14 bases lay between the germline ends. CDR1 and CDR2 (germline): SGHDN, FVKESK. CDR3 protein: CASSQFQGMLYGYTF. DNA of the CDR3: TGTGCCAGCAGCCAATTTCAGGGTATGCTCTATGGCTACACCTTC.

The chain carries TRBV20-1 and TRBJ2-2; 10 bases line up with TRBD2. Per the germline V gene, CDR1 is DFQATT and CDR2 is SNEGSKA (reference sequence). V dropped 3 bases and J dropped 6; count of bases not matched to a gene: 10. The CDR3 consists of 16 residues. The CDR3 nucleotides read TGCAGTGCTAGTGGGCTAGCGGGAGCGCCACCCGGGGAGCTGTTTTTT. It specifies CSASGLAGAPPGELFF.

V and J are TRBV21-1 and TRBJ1-3; TRBD1 is the table's D call, not checked against the DNA. TRBV21-1 is noted as a pseudogene. There are 17 residues in the CDR3. The CDR3 DNA reads as TGTGCCAGCAGCAAAGGAATAATGGACAGGGGGGTATACACCATATATTTT. It codes for CASSKGIMDRGVYTIYF.

The chain joins TRBV11-2 to TRBJ2-7; TRBD1 matches at 7 bases. In germline, CDR1 is SGHAT, CDR2 FQNNGV. V gave up 9 bases and J gave up 2 bases; unmatched junction bases: 1. The CDR3 consists of 11 residues. CDR3 region: CASQGAYEQYF. CDR3 nucleotide sequence: TGTGCCAGTCAGGGGGCCTACGAGCAGTACTTC.

This rearrangement joins TRBV19 to TRBJ1-5; a possible D gene is TRBD1 (6 bases). The CDR3 totals 14 residues. Per germline, CDR1 LNHDA and CDR2 SQIVND (reference sequence). The V end lost 7 bases, the J end lost 0 bases, and 10 bases lay between the germline ends. The CDR3 sequence is CASTLQGSNQPQHF. CDR3 bases: TGTGCCAGTACCCTACAGGGTAGCAATCAGCCCCAGCATTTT. Based on the CDR3 plus reference TRBV19 and TRBJ1-5, the full variable domain is DGGITQSPKYLFRKEGQNVTLSCEQNLNHDAMYWYRQDPGQGLRLIYYSQIVNDFQKGDIAEGYSVSREKKESFPLTVTSAQKNPTAFYLCASTLQGSNQPQHFGDGTRLSIL.

The chain joins TRBV9 to TRBJ1-1; 7 nucleotides match TRBD1. The J segment lost 2 bases and the V segment lost 0 bases, leaving 7 bases of the junction unmatched. The CDR3 is made up of 16 amino acids. The germline V gene has CDR1 SGDLS and CDR2 YYNGEE. The CDR3 nucleotides are TGTGCCAGCAGCGTAGCTACAGGGGTCCTAAACACTGAAGCTTTCTTT. Amino acids: CASSVATGVLNTEAFF. Together with reference TRBV9 and TRBJ1-1, the CDR3 gives the full variable domain: DSGVTQTPKHLITATGQRVTLRCSPRSGDLSVYWYQQSLDQGLQFLIQYYNGEERAKGNILERFSAQQFPDLHSELNLSSLELGDSALYFCASSVATGVLNTEAFFGQGTRLTVV.

CDR3 region: CASSRGAGDRHEQYF. The CDR3 nucleotides read TGTGCCAGCAGCCGCGGTGCGGGAGACCGCCACGAGCAGTACTTC. This chain uses TRBV9 with TRBJ2-7; 7 nucleotides match TRBD2. CDR1 is SGDLS, CDR2 YYNGEE, per germline. With 4 bases clipped from V and 5 bases from J, the junction kept 12 bases outside the gene matches. The length of the CDR3 is 15 residues.

V gene TRBV2 combines with J gene TRBJ1-3; TRBD1 is a possible D gene (5 bases). The V gene lost 6 bases and the J gene lost 0 bases, with 18 bases spanning the gap. Germline V gene sequence: CDR1 SNHLY, CDR2 FYNNEI. This CDR3 contains 17 residues. The CDR3 here is CASRLGLLRTSGNTIYF. The DNA for the CDR3 is TGTGCCAGCAGGTTGGGACTTCTCAGGACCTCTGGAAACACCATATATTTT.

This clone has a single count. The chain combines TRBV7-2 with TRBJ1-5; D remains unclear. Germline CDR1 SGHTA, CDR2 FQGNSA. The CDR3 consists of 14 residues. V lost 1 base and J lost 5, with 9 bases in between. Written as DNA, the CDR3 is TGTGCCAGCAGCTTAGTACCGGAGGATCAGCCCCAGCATTTT. This gives the protein CASSLVPEDQPQHF.

This chain connects TRBV20-1 to TRBJ1-1; D may be TRBD1 (6 bases). In germline, CDR1 is DFQATT, CDR2 SNEGSKA (reference sequence). This CDR3 is 11 amino acids long. The CDR3 sequence is CRGHKNTEAFF. The CDR3 coding sequence is TGCAGGGGACATAAGAACACTGAAGCTTTCTTT.

V is TRBV14 and J is TRBJ2-7, with 10 bases aligning to TRBD2. V shed 4 bases, J shed 7 bases, and the junction held 10 bases outside the gene matches. The CDR3 runs 15 residues. The V gene's germline CDR1 is SGHDN and CDR2 FVKESK. The CDR3 loop reads CASSRVTSGTGEQYF. In DNA form, the CDR3 reads TGTGCCAGCAGCCGCGTCACTAGCGGGACCGGGGAGCAGTACTTC.

CDR3 DNA sequence: TGTGCCTGGAGTATGAGCTCCACCGGGGAGCTGTTTTTT. Its translation: CAWSMSSTGELFF. The chain links TRBV30 to TRBJ2-2; D is undetermined. The germline gives CDR1 GTSNPN, CDR2 SVGIG (reference sequence). This CDR3 has 13 amino acids. V lost 2 bases and J lost 4, with 8 bases in between.

The table lists this clone with a count of one. This chain uses TRBV24-1 with TRBJ2-5; 10 bases line up with TRBD2. CDR3 length equals 16 residues. J was trimmed by 0 bases and V by 5 bases; bases with no gene match: 5. Germline V gene sequence: CDR1 KGHDR, CDR2 SFDVKD. This CDR3 reads CATSGSGRPHQETQYF. CDR3 bases: TGTGCCACCAGTGGTAGCGGGAGGCCCCACCAAGAGACCCAGTACTTC.

The chain links TRBV25-1 to TRBJ1-4; 7 bases align to TRBD1. The junction had 5 bases not matched to a gene; V was cut back by 1 base and J by 3 bases. The CDR3 consists of 16 residues. The germline V gene encodes CDR1 MGHDK and CDR2 SYGVNS. DNA of the CDR3: TGTGCCAGCAGTGAATTTAAGGGGGCCCCTAATGAAAAACTGTTTTTT. This translates into CASSEFKGAPNEKLFF.

V and J are TRBV27 and TRBJ2-7, with TRBD1 matching 7 bases. The CDR3 totals 14 residues. Per the germline V gene, CDR1 is MNHEY and CDR2 is SMNVEV (reference sequence). The junction had 4 bases not matched to a gene; V was cut back by 5 bases and J by 0 bases. The CDR3 spells CASSRRDSSYEQYF. In DNA, the CDR3 is TGTGCCAGCAGTCGTCGGGACAGCTCCTACGAGCAGTACTTC.

The genes are TRBV30 and TRBJ2-3, with 9 bases that match TRBD2. With V trimmed by 0 bases and J by 0 bases, 10 bases remained unmatched. Germline values: CDR1 GTSNPN, CDR2 SVGIG (reference sequence). This CDR3 has 18 amino acids. The CDR3 loop reads CAWSVQEAGGPSTDTQYF. The CDR3 region has the DNA TGTGCCTGGAGTGTACAGGAAGCGGGAGGCCCTAGCACAGATACGCAGTATTTT.

The CDR3 is CSAGQVGNTIYF. Written as DNA, the CDR3 is TGCAGCGCCGGACAGGTGGGAAACACCATATATTTT. This chain joins TRBV29-1 and TRBJ1-3, with 7 bases fitting TRBD1. This CDR3 has 12 amino acids. The J segment lost 4 bases and the V segment lost 7 bases, leaving 4 bases of the junction unmatched. Looked up from germline, CDR1 is SQVTM and CDR2 is ANQGSEA. Complete variable domain (other parts from reference TRBV29-1 and TRBJ1-3): SAVISQKPSRDICQRGTSLTIQCQVDSQVTMMFWYRQQPGQSLTLIATANQGSEATYESGFVIDKFPISRPNLTFSTLTVSNMSPEDSSIYLCSAGQVGNTIYFGEGSWLTVV.